The 18 T cell receptor beta chains in this list originate from one sample, sequenced in a study of regulatory T cells in long-lasting Graves disease. Relying on iRepertoire HTBI primers and Arm-PCR of CDR3 regions, the team built TCR beta libraries. Each CDR3 protein is one row after TCRdb ran MiXCR on the multiplex PCR reads. The sample has 350,000 to 450,000 distinct CDR3 sequences, about 20% seen once. The time point denotes: persistent/refractory GD, antithyroid drugs over 5 years with positive TRAb. From PBMCs, RNA was extracted and then used to make the TCR library. This material consisted of peripheral blood mononuclear cells (PBMCs), taken when the disease was refractory, from a patient treated with antithyroid drugs. These TCRs come from a female donor with Graves disease.

V gene TRBV9 combines with J gene TRBJ1-5; D uncertain. Between the trimmed V and J ends, which lost 0 bases and 8 bases, there was a span of 9 bases. Germline-derived CDR1 and CDR2 are SGDLS and YYNGEE. The CDR3 covers 13 residues. CDR3 region: CASSVEDGEPQHF. The DNA of the CDR3 is TGTGCCAGCAGCGTAGAGGACGGGGAGCCCCAGCATTTT.

This clonotype was counted at least ten times. The gene calls are TRBV29-1 and TRBJ1-4, with a possible D match to TRBD1 (5 bases). In germline, CDR1 is SQVTM, CDR2 ANQGSEA. The CDR3 totals 14 residues. Trimming shortened V by 6 bases and J by 3 bases, and 14 bases separated the two germline ends. Here the CDR3 DNA reads TGCAGCGTAGGATTGACAGAGTCTAATGAAAAACTGTTTTTT. Its translation is CSVGLTESNEKLFF. The variable domain in full, with the rest retrieved from reference TRBV29-1 and TRBJ1-4, is SAVISQKPSRDICQRGTSLTIQCQVDSQVTMMFWYRQQPGQSLTLIATANQGSEATYESGFVIDKFPISRPNLTFSTLTVSNMSPEDSSIYLCSVGLTESNEKLFFGSGTQLSVL.

This clonotype was seen a handful of times. V gene TRBV7-9 combines with J gene TRBJ1-2, with a tentative D call TRBD1 (5 bases). The CDR3 contains 16 residues. The V and J ends lost 5 bases and 0 bases respectively, with 16 bases between them. Germline V gene data show CDR1 as SEHNR and CDR2 as FQNEAQ (reference sequence). CDR3 in amino acids: CASSPRPGLTNYGYTF. Here the CDR3 DNA reads TGTGCCAGCAGCCCTCGACCGGGGCTCACTAACTATGGCTACACCTTC.

This clonotype was recorded a few times. The gene calls are TRBV4-1 and TRBJ1-3; D is ambiguous. Germline CDR1 and CDR2: MGHRA and YSYEKL. CDR3 length: 14 amino acids. The V and J ends lost 0 bases and 3 bases respectively, with 6 bases between them. CDR3 sequence: CASSQESYGNTIYF. CDR3 DNA: TGCGCCAGCAGCCAAGAAAGTTATGGAAACACCATATATTTT.

In the case of this clonotype: Compared with germline, one end of the junction differs, possibly owing to a read error. CDR3 protein: CASSLAADTANTGELLF. In nucleotides, the CDR3 is TGTGCCAGCAGCTTAGCGGCGGACACCGCGAACACCGGGGAGCTGCTTTTT. The chain couples TRBV7-2 to TRBJ2-2, with D possibly called TRBD1 or TRBD2 (5 bases each). The CDR3 spans 17 residues. The germline V gene encodes CDR1 SGHTA and CDR2 FQGNSA.

In its sample, this clonotype was seen a few times. This chain connects TRBV6-2 or TRBV6-3 to TRBJ1-2; TRBD1 might be the D (5 bases). Trimming shortened V by 5 bases and J by 4 bases, and 14 bases separated the two germline ends. This CDR3 is built from 14 residues. Germline V gene sequence: CDR1 MNHEY, CDR2 SVGEGT. CDR3 bases: TGTGCCAGCAGTCCAGACGCAGGGTTCTATGGCTACACCTTC. Amino acids: CASSPDAGFYGYTF.

This clonotype came up a few times. The chain combines TRBV9 with TRBJ2-6; D might be TRBD1 (5 bases). Per the germline V gene, CDR1 is SGDLS and CDR2 is YYNGEE. V gave up 4 bases and J gave up 4 bases, with 18 bases separating them. This CDR3 has 17 residues. CDR3 sequence reads: CASSHRTGKQGANVLTF. The CDR3 region has the DNA TGTGCCAGCAGCCACAGGACGGGTAAGCAGGGGGCCAACGTCCTGACTTTC. The full variable domain, its missing parts supplied by reference TRBV9 and TRBJ2-6, is DSGVTQTPKHLITATGQRVTLRCSPRSGDLSVYWYQQSLDQGLQFLIQYYNGEERAKGNILERFSAQQFPDLHSELNLSSLELGDSALYFCASSHRTGKQGANVLTFGAGSRLTVL.

This clonotype was seen many times. This chain uses TRBV30 with TRBJ2-7; 9 bases are shared with TRBD1. The CDR3 totals 15 residues. V shed 0 bases and J 2 bases; nucleotides not matched to a gene: 5. Germline V gene lookup returns CDR1 GTSNPN and CDR2 SVGIG (reference sequence). The CDR3 loop reads CAWSVGGQGPYEQYF. As DNA, the CDR3 is TGTGCCTGGAGTGTTGGGGGACAGGGCCCCTACGAGCAGTACTTC.

This clonotype was counted many times. The V and J genes are TRBV12-3 or TRBV12-4 and TRBJ1-2; a possible D gene is TRBD1 (6 bases). The CDR3 has 16 residues. V was shortened by 7 bases and J by 10 bases, with 28 bases between the two germline ends. The CDR3 DNA reads TGTGCCAGCACCGACTCCGGGCAGGGGAAGTTGAGAGACTACACCTTC. Protein: CASTDSGQGKLRDYTF.

This clonotype came up many times. This chain links TRBV4-3 with TRBJ2-7; 7 bases are a match to TRBD1. Germline V gene data show CDR1 as LGHNA and CDR2 as YSLEER. The CDR3 length is 15 residues. J lost 5 bases, V lost 3 bases, and 10 bases had no gene match. The CDR3 reads CASSQTSTGADEQYF. DNA for the CDR3: TGCGCCAGCAGCCAGACCTCTACAGGGGCGGACGAGCAGTACTTC.

The rearrangement links TRBV7-2 to TRBJ2-2; TRBD2 matches at 11 bases. The V gene's germline CDR1 is SGHTA and CDR2 FQGNSA. Trimming cost V 5 bases and J 5 bases; bases outside gene matches: 7. The CDR3 covers 16 residues. CDR3 in amino acids: CASSQTSGRWTGELFF. CDR3 DNA sequence: TGTGCCAGCAGCCAAACTAGCGGGAGATGGACCGGGGAGCTGTTTTTT.

V and J are TRBV7-8 and TRBJ2-3; no clear D gene. Germline lookup yields CDR1 SGHVS and CDR2 FQNEAQ. The CDR3 consists of 16 residues. The V end lost 4 bases, the J end lost 3 bases, and 17 bases lay between the germline ends. The CDR3 protein is CASSSKTGSVTDTQYF. The CDR3 DNA is TGTGCCAGCAGCTCAAAGACTGGCAGCGTAACAGATACGCAGTATTTT.

There are many counts of this clonotype. The V and J genes are TRBV6-2 or TRBV6-3 and TRBJ2-4; 9 positions agree with TRBD1. CDR1 is MNHEY and CDR2 is SVGEGT in the germline V gene. The CDR3 totals 15 residues. V lost 0 bases and J lost 8; bases outside the gene matches: 5. The CDR3 spells CASSYSTGGFDIQYF. The CDR3 nucleotides read TGTGCCAGCAGTTACTCAACAGGGGGCTTTGACATTCAGTACTTC.

This clonotype has only a few counts. The genes are TRBV27 and TRBJ2-7; 7 nucleotides line up with TRBD1. Germline V CDR1 and CDR2: MNHEY, SMNVEV (reference sequence). J lost 0 bases, V lost 3 bases, and 11 bases had no gene match. CDR3 length equals 17 residues. Here the CDR3 reads CASSFSTGRDSSYEQYF. DNA for the CDR3: TGTGCCAGCAGTTTTTCAACTGGCCGGGACAGCTCCTACGAGCAGTACTTC.

This clonotype has a count of ten or more. The V and J genes are TRBV7-9 and TRBJ1-2; TRBD1 matches at 11 bases. Looked up from germline, CDR1 is SEHNR and CDR2 is FQNEAQ (reference sequence). The V gene end was trimmed by 4 bases and the J gene end by 6 bases; junction bases not matched to a gene: 4. The CDR3 is 14 residues long. The DNA of the CDR3 is TGTGCCAGCAGCTACGGACAGGGGGCGCATGGCTACACCTTC. Protein product: CASSYGQGAHGYTF.

Many counts were recorded for this clonotype. The chain couples TRBV2 to TRBJ1-4, with D perhaps matching TRBD1 (5 bases). The CDR3 loop spans 14 amino acids. Germline CDR1 SNHLY, CDR2 FYNNEI. The ends were cut back, 5 bases at V and 6 bases at J, with 13 bases in the middle. Here the CDR3 DNA reads TGTGCCAGCAGTTCCGACGGGGGAGATGAAAAACTGTTTTTT. Amino acid sequence: CASSSDGGDEKLFF. The whole variable domain, remainder taken from reference TRBV2 and TRBJ1-4, is EPEVTQTPSHQVTQMGQEVILRCVPISNHLYFYWYRQILGQKVEFLVSFYNNEISEKSEIFDDQFSVERPDGSNFTLKIRSTKLEDSAMYFCASSSDGGDEKLFFGSGTQLSVL.

This sequence joins TRBV27 and TRBJ2-2; D gene unclear. The CDR3 is 13 amino acids. Trimming took off 8 bases at V and 4 bases at J, with 11 bases between the two ends. The germline V gene encodes CDR1 MNHEY and CDR2 SMNVEV (reference sequence). The CDR3 loop reads CASGIRGTGELFF. The CDR3 DNA reads as TGTGCCAGCGGAATCCGAGGCACCGGGGAGCTGTTTTTT.

CDR3 sequence: CASSKAGGVYGYTF. The CDR3 DNA reads as TGTGCCAGCAGTAAGGCAGGGGGCGTTTATGGCTACACCTTC. This chain uses TRBV27 with TRBJ1-2, with TRBD1 matching over 8 bases. V dropped 5 bases and J dropped 5; count of bases not matched to a gene: 7. The CDR3 has 14 amino acids. CDR1 MNHEY and CDR2 SMNVEV come from the germline V gene (reference sequence).